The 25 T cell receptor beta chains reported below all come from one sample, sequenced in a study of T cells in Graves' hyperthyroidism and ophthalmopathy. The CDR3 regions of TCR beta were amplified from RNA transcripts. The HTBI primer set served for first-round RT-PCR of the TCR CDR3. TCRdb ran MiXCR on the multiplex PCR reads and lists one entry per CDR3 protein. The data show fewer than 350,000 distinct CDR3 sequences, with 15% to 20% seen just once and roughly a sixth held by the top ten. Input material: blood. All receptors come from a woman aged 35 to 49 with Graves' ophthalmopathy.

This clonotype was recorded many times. CDR3 coding DNA: TGTGCCAGCAGCTTAGGACCGACCACCTACGAGCAGTACTTC. Protein product: CASSLGPTTYEQYF. The genes are TRBV11-2 and TRBJ2-7; D gene ambiguous. Per the germline V gene, CDR1 is SGHAT and CDR2 is FQNNGV. Trimming took off 1 base at V and 2 bases at J, with 9 bases between the two ends. The CDR3 runs to 14 residues.

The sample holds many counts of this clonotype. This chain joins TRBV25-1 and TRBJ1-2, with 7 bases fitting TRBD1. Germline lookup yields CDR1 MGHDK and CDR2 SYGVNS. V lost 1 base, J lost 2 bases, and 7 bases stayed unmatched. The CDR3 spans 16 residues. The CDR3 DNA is TGTGCCAGCAGTGAATCCTTAAAGACAGGGAACTATGGCTACACCTTC. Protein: CASSESLKTGNYGYTF.

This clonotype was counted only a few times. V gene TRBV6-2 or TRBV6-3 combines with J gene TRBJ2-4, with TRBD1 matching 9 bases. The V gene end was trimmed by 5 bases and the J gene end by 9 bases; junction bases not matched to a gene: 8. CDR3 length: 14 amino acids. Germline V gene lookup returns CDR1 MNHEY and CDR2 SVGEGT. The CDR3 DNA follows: TGTGCCAGCAGTCCGGGACAGGGTCTGCGCATTCAGTACTTC. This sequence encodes CASSPGQGLRIQYF.

The CDR3 reads CATSRDRAGGSYEQYF. The CDR3 DNA is TGTGCCACCAGCAGAGATCGGGCGGGAGGGTCCTACGAGCAGTACTTC. V gene TRBV15 combines with J gene TRBJ2-7; TRBD2 matches at 9 bases. The CDR3 is 16 amino acids. Germline CDR1 reads LNHNV; CDR2 reads YYDKDF (reference sequence). The trim removed 0 bases at V and 1 base at J, leaving 4 bases unmatched.

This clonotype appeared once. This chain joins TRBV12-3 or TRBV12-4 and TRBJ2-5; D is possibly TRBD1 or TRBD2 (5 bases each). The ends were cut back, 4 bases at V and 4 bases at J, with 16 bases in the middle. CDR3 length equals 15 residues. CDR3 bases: TGTGCCAGCAGTTGGGGCGGGCCGAGAGGAGAGACCCAGTACTTC. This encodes CASSWGGPRGETQYF.

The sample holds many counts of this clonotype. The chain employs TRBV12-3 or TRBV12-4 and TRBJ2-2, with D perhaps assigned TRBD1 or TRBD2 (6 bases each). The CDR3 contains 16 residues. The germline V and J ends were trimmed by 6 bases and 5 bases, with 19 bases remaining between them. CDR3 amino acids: CASSPLGAGGTGELFF. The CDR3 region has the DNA TGTGCCAGCAGCCCTCTGGGGGCTGGAGGGACCGGGGAGCTGTTTTTT.

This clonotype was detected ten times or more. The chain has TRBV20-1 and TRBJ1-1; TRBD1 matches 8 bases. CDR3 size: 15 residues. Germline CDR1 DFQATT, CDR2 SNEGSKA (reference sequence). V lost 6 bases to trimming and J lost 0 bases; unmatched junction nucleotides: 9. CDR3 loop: CSAQKRDRLNTEAFF. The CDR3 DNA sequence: TGCAGTGCCCAGAAGCGGGACAGGTTGAACACTGAAGCTTTCTTT.

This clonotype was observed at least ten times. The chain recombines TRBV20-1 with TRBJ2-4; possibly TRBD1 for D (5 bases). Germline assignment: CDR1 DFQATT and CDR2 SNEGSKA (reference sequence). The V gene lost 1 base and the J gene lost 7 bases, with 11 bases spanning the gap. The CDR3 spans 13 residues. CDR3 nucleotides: TGCAGTGCTAGAGGTGACAGAGATAACATTCAGTACTTC. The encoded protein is CSARGDRDNIQYF.

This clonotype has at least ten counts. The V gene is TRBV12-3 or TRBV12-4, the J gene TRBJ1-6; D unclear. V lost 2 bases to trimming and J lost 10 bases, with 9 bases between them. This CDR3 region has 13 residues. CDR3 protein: CASSLSRESPLHF. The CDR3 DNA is TGTGCCAGCAGTTTAAGTAGAGAGTCACCCCTCCACTTT.

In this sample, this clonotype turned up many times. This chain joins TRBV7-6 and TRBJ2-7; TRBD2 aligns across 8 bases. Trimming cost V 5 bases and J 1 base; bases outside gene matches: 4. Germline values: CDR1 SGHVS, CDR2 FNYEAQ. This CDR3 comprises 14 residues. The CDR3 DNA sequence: TGTGCCAGCAGCCAGCAGCGGGGGTCCTACGAGCAGTACTTC. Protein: CASSQQRGSYEQYF. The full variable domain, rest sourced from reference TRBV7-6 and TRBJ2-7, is GAGVSQSPRYKVTKRGQDVALRCDPISGHVSLYWYRQALGQGPEFLTYFNYEAQQDKSGLPNDRFSAERPEGSISTLTIQRTEQRDSAMYRCASSQQRGSYEQYFGPGTRLTVT.

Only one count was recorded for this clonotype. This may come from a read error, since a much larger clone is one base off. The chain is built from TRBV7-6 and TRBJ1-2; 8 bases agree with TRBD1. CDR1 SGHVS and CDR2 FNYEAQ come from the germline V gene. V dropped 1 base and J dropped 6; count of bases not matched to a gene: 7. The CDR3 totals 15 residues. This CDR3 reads CASSLGAGGDDGYTF. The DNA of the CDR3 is TGTGCCAGCAGCTTAGGGGCAGGGGGCGACGATGGCTACACCTTC.

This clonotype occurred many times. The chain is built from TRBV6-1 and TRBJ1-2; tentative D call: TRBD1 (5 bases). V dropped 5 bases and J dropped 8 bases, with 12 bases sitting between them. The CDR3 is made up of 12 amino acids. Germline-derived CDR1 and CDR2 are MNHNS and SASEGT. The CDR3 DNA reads TGTGCCAGCAGTAAACGGGGGTACGGCTACACCTTC. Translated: CASSKRGYGYTF.

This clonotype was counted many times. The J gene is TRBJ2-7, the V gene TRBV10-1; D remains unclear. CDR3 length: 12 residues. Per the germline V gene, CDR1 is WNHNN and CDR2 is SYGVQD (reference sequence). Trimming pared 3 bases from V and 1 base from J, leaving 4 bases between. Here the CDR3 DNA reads TGCGCCAGCAGTGACAGATCCTACGAGCAGTACTTC. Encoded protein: CASSDRSYEQYF.

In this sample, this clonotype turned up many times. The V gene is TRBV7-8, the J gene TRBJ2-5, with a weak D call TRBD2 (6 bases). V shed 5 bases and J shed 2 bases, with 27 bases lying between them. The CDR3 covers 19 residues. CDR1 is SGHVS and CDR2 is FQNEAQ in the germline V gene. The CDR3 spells CASSPDWLEGSGWQETQYF. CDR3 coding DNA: TGTGCCAGCAGCCCAGATTGGTTGGAGGGGTCAGGGTGGCAAGAGACCCAGTACTTC.

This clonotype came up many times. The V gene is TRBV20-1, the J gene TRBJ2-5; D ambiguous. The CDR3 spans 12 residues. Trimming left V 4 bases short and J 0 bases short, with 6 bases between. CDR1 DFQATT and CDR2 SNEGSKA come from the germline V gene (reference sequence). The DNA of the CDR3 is TGCAGTGCTACTTCGTACCAAGAGACCCAGTACTTC. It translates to CSATSYQETQYF.

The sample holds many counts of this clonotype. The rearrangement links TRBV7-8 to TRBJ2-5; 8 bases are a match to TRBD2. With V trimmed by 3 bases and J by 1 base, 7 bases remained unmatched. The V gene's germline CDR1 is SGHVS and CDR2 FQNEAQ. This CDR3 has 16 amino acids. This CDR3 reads CASSFPTSGPQETQYF. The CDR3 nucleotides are TGTGCCAGCAGCTTTCCAACTAGCGGCCCCCAAGAGACCCAGTACTTC.

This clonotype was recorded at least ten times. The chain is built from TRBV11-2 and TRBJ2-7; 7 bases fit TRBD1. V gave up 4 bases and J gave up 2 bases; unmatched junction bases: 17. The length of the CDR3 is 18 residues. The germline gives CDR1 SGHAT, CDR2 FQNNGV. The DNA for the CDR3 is TGTGCCAGCAGCTCCCCTTTACAAACTTCAGGGGGTCCCTACGAGCAGTACTTC. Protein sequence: CASSSPLQTSGGPYEQYF.

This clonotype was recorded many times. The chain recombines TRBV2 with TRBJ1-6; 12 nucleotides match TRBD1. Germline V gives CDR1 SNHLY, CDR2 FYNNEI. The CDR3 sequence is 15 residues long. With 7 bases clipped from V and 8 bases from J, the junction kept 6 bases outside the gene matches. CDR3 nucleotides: TGTGCCAGCACCGGGACAGGGGGCGGGGATTCACCCCTCCACTTT. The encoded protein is CASTGTGGGDSPLHF.

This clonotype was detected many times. CDR3 protein: CASSSSLGSYEQYF. The CDR3 DNA is TGTGCCAGCAGTTCCTCCCTAGGTTCCTACGAGCAGTACTTC. The chain recombines TRBV28 with TRBJ2-7, with unresolved D. The germline gives CDR1 MDHEN, CDR2 SYDVKM. The CDR3 totals 14 residues. The V end was cut by 4 bases, the J end by 1 base, with 11 bases between. Using reference TRBV28 and TRBJ2-7 for the parts outside the CDR3, the full variable domain is DVKVTQSSRYLVKRTGEKVFLECVQDMDHENMFWYRQDPGLGLRLIYFSYDVKMKEKGDIPEGYSVSREKKERFSLILESASTNQTSMYLCASSSSLGSYEQYFGPGTRLTVT.

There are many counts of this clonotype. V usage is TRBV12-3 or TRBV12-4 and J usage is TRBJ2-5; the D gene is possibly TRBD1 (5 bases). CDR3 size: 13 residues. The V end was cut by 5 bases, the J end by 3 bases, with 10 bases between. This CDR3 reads CASSQAGKETQYF. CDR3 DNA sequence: TGTGCCAGCAGTCAGGCAGGGAAAGAGACCCAGTACTTC.

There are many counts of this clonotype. CDR3 sequence reads: CASSEWGYNSPLHF. CDR3 coding DNA: TGTGCCAGCAGTGAATGGGGATATAATTCACCCCTCCACTTT. The chain is built from TRBV6-1 and TRBJ1-6; no firm D call. V was trimmed by 2 bases and J by 4 bases, leaving 6 bases between them. This CDR3 contains 14 residues. From germline, CDR1 is MNHNS and CDR2 SASEGT.

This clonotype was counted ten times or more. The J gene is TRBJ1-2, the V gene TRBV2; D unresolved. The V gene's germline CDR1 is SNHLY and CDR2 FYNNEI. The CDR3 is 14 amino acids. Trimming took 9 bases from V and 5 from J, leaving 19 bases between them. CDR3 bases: TGTGCCAGTATGGACGGCTCTACCGGTTATGGCTACACCTTC. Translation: CASMDGSTGYGYTF. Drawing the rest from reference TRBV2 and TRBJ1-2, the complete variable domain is EPEVTQTPSHQVTQMGQEVILRCVPISNHLYFYWYRQILGQKVEFLVSFYNNEISEKSEIFDDQFSVERPDGSNFTLKIRSTKLEDSAMYFCASMDGSTGYGYTFGSGTRLTVV.

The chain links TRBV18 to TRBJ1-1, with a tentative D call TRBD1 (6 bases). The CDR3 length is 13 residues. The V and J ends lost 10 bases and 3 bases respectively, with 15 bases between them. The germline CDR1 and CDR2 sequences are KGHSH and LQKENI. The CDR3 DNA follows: TGTGCCAACCGCAGAAAGGGGGACACTGAAGCTTTCTTT. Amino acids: CANRRKGDTEAFF.

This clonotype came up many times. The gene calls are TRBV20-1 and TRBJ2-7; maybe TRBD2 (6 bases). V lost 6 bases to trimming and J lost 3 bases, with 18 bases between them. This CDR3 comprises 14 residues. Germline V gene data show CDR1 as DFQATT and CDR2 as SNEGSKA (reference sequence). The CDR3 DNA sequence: TGCAGTGCCATGGGGGACTTAATTAACTACGAGCAGTACTTC. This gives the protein CSAMGDLINYEQYF.

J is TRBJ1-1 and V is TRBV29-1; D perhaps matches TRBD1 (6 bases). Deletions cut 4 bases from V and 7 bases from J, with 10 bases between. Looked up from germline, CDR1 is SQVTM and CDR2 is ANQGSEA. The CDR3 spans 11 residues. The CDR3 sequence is CSVVGQIEAFF. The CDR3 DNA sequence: TGCAGCGTTGTCGGACAGATTGAAGCTTTCTTT.